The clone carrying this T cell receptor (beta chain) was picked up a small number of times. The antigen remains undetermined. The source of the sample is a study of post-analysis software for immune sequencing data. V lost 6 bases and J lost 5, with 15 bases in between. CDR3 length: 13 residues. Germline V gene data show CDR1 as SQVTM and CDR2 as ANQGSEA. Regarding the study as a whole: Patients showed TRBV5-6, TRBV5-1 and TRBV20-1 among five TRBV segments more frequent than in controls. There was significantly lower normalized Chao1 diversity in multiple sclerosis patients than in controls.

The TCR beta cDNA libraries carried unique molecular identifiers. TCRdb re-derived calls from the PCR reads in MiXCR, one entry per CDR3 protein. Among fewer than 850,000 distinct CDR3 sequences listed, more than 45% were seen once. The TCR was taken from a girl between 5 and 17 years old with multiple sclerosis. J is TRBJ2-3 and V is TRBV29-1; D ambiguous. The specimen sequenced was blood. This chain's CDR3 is CSVSRGRQDTQYF. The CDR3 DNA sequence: TGCAGCGTCTCTCGTGGACGGCAAGATACGCAGTATTTT.